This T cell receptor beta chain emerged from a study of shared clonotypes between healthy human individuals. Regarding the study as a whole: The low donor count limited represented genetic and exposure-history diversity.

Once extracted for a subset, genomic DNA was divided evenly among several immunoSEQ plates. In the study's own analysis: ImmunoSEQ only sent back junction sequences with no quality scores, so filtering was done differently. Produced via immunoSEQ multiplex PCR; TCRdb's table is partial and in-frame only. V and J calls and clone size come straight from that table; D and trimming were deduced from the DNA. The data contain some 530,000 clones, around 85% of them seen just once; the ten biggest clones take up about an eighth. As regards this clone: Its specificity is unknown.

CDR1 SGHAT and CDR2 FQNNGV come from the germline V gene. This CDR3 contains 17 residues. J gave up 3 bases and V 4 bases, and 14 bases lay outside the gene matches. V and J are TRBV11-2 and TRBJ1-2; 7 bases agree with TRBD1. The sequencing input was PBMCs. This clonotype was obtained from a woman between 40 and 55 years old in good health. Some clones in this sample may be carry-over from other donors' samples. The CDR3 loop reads CASSSDSTGTNDYGYTF. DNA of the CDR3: TGTGCCAGCAGCTCAGACTCGACAGGGACGAATGACTATGGCTACACCTTC. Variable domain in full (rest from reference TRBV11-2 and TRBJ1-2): EAGVAQSPRYKIIEKRQSVAFWCNPISGHATLYWYQQILGQGPKLLIQFQNNGVVDDSQLPKDRFSAERLKGVDSTLKIQPAKLEDSAVYLCASSSDSTGTNDYGYTFGSGTRLTVV.